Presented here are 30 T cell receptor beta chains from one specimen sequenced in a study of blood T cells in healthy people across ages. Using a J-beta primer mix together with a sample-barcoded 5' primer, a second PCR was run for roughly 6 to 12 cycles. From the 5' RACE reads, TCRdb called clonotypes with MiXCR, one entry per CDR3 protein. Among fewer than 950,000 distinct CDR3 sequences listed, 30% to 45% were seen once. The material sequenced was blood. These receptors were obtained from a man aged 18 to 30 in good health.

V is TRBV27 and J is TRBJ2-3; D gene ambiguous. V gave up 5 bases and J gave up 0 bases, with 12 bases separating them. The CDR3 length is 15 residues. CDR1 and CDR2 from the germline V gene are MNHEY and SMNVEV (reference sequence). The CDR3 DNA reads TGTGCCAGCAGTCTCCTGAGCCTCAGCACAGATACGCAGTATTTT. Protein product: CASSLLSLSTDTQYF.

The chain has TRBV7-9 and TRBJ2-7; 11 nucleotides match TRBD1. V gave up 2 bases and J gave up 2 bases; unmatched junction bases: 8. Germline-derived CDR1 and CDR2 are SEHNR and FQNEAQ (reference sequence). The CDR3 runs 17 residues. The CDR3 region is CASSLIPGQGVAYEQYF. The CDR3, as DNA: TGTGCCAGCAGCTTAATCCCGGGACAGGGGGTGGCCTACGAGCAGTACTTC. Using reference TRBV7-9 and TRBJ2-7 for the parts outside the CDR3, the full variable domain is DTGVSQNPRHKITKRGQNVTFRCDPISEHNRLYWYRQTLGQGPEFLTYFQNEAQLEKSRLLSDRFSAERPKGSFSTLEIQRTEQGDSAMYLCASSLIPGQGVAYEQYFGPGTRLTVT.

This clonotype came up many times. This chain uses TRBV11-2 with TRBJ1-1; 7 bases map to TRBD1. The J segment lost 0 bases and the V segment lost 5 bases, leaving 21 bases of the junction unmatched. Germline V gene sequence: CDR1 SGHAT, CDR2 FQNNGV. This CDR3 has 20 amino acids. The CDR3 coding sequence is TGTGCCAGCAGCGCAGGCCATACAGGGGCGACACTATCCTTGAACACTGAAGCTTTCTTT. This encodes CASSAGHTGATLSLNTEAFF. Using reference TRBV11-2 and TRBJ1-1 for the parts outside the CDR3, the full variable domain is EAGVAQSPRYKIIEKRQSVAFWCNPISGHATLYWYQQILGQGPKLLIQFQNNGVVDDSQLPKDRFSAERLKGVDSTLKIQPAKLEDSAVYLCASSAGHTGATLSLNTEAFFGQGTRLTVV.

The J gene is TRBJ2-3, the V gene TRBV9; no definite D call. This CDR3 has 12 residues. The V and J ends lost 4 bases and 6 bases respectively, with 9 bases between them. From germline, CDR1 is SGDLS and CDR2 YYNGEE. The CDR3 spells CASSPAVDTQYF. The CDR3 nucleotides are TGTGCCAGCAGCCCCGCGGTGGATACGCAGTATTTT. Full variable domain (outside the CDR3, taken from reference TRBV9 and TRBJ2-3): DSGVTQTPKHLITATGQRVTLRCSPRSGDLSVYWYQQSLDQGLQFLIQYYNGEERAKGNILERFSAQQFPDLHSELNLSSLELGDSALYFCASSPAVDTQYFGPGTRLTVL.

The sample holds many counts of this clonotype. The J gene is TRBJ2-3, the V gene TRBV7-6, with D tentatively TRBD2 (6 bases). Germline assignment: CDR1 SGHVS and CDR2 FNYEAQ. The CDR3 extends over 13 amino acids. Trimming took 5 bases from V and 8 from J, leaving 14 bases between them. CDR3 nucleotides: TGTGCCAGCAGCCCGCGGGATCTCGGTACGCAGTATTTT. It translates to CASSPRDLGTQYF.

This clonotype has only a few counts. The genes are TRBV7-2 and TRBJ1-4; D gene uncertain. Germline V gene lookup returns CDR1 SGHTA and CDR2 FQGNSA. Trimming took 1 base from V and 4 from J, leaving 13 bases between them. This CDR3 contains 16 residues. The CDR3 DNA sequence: TGTGCCAGCAGCTTAGTAGTGACGGAAAATAATGAAAAACTGTTTTTT. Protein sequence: CASSLVVTENNEKLFF.

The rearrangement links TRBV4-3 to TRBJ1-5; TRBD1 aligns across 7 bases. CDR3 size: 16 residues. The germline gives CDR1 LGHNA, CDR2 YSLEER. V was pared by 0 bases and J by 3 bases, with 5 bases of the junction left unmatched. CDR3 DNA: TGCGCCAGCAGCCAAGATGCAGGGGGATACAATCAGCCCCAGCATTTT. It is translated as CASSQDAGGYNQPQHF.

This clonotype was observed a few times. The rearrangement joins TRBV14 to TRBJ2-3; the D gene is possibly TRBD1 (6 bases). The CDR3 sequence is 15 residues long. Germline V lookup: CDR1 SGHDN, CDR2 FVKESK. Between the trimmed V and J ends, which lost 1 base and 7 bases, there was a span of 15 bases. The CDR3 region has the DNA TGTGCCAGCAGCCAAGCTACAGGGATGGGTTATACGCAGTATTTT. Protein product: CASSQATGMGYTQYF. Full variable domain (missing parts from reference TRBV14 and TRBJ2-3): EAGVTQFPSHSVIEKGQTVTLRCDPISGHDNLYWYRRVMGKEIKFLLHFVKESKQDESGMPNNRFLAERTGGTYSTLKVQPAELEDSGVYFCASSQATGMGYTQYFGPGTRLTVL.

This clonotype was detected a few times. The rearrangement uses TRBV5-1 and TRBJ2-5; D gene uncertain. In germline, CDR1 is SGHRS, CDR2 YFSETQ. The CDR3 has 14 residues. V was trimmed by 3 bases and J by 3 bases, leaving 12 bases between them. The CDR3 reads CASSSTASKETQYF. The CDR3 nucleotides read TGCGCCAGCAGCTCCACAGCCTCGAAAGAGACCCAGTACTTC.

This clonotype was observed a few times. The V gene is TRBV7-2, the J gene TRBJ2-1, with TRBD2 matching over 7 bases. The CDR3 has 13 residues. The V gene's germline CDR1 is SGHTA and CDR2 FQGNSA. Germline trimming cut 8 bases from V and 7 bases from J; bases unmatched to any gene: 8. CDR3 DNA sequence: TGTGCCAGCGGAGGATGGGGGGGGAATGAGCAGTTCTTC. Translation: CASGGWGGNEQFF.

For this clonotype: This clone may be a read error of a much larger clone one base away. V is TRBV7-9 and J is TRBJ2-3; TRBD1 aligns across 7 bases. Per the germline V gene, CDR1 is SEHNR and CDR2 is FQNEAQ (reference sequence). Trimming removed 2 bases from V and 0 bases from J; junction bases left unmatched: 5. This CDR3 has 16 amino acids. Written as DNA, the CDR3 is TGTGCCAGCAGCTTACATGGACAGGTGAGCACAGATACGCAGTATTTT. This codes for CASSLHGQVSTDTQYF.

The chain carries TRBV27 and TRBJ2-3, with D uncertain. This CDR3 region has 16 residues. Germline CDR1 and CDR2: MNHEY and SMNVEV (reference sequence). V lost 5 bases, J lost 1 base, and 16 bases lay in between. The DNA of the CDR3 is TGTGCCAGCAGTCCGAGGCCACCCCTTCGCACAGATACGCAGTATTTT. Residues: CASSPRPPLRTDTQYF.

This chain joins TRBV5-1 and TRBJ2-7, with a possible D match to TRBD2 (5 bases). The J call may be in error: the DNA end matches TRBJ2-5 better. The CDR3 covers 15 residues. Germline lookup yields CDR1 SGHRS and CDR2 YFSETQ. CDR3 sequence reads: CASSLLPGEQETQYF. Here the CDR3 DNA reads TGCGCCAGCAGCTTGCTCCCCGGGGAGCAAGAGACCCAGTACTTC.

CDR3 in amino acids: CASSPDRDESSYEQYF. CDR3 sequence (DNA): TGTGCCAGCAGTCCCGACAGGGACGAAAGCTCCTACGAGCAGTACTTC. This chain links TRBV12-3 or TRBV12-4 with TRBJ2-7; TRBD1 agrees at 7 bases. The CDR3 length is 16 residues. The ends lost 5 bases at V and 0 bases at J; junction bases unmatched: 10.

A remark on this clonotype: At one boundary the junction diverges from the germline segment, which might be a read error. In DNA form, the CDR3 reads TGCGCCAGCAGCTTGGGAACAGGGCCACCCTACAAGGAGCAGTTCTTC. Amino acid sequence: CASSLGTGPPYKEQFF. The genes are TRBV5-1 and TRBJ2-1, with D perhaps TRBD1 (6 bases). CDR1 is SGHRS, CDR2 YFSETQ, per germline. The CDR3 has 16 amino acids.

DNA of the CDR3: TGTGCCAGCAGCCAAGATTCAACGGGGGTTAGTGGCTACACCTTC. This codes for CASSQDSTGVSGYTF. The chain recombines TRBV3-1 with TRBJ1-2; possibly TRBD1 for D (5 bases). The ends were cut back, 0 bases at V and 7 bases at J, with 15 bases in the middle. Germline V gene data show CDR1 as LGHDT and CDR2 as YNNKEL (reference sequence). The CDR3 has 15 residues.

For the CDR3, the DNA is TGTGCCAGCAGCGTGGCGACAGCTTCTAACTATGGCTACACCTTC. It codes for CASSVATASNYGYTF. The V gene is TRBV9, the J gene TRBJ1-2, with D possibly being TRBD1 (5 bases). The CDR3 runs 15 residues. Germline V gene sequence: CDR1 SGDLS, CDR2 YYNGEE. The germline V and J ends were trimmed by 2 bases and 0 bases, with 11 bases remaining between them.

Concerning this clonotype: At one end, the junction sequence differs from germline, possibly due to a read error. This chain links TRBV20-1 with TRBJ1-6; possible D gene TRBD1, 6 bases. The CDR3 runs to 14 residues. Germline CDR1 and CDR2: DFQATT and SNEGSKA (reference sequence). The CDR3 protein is CCAVQGKESSPLHF. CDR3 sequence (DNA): TGCTGTGCTGTTCAGGGGAAAGAATCTTCACCCCTCCACTTT.

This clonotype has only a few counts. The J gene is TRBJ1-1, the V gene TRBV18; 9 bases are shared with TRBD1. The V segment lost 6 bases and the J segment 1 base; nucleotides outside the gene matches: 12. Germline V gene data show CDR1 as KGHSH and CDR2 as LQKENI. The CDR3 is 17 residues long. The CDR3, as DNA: TGTGCCAGCTCCTGGGGACAGGGCGCCCCTTGGAACACTGAAGCTTTCTTT. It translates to CASSWGQGAPWNTEAFF.

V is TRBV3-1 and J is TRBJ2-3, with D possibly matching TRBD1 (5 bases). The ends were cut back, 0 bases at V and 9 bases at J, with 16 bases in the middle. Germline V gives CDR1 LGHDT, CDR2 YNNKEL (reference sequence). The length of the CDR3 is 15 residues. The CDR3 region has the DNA TGTGCCAGCAGCCAAGATATGCCCCCTAGGGGAACGCAGTATTTT. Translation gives CASSQDMPPRGTQYF.

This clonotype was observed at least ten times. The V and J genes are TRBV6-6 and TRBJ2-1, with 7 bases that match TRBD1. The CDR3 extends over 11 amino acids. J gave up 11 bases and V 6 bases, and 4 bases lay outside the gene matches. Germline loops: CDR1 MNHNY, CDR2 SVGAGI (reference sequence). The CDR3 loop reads CASSRGQQQFF. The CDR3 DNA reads TGTGCCAGCAGCCGGGGACAGCAGCAGTTCTTC.

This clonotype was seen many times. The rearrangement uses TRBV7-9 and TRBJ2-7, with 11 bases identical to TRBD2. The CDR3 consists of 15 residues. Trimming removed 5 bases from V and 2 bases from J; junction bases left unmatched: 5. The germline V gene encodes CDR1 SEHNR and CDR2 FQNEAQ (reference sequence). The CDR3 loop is CASSATSGGPYEQYF. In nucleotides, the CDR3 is TGTGCCAGCAGCGCTACTAGCGGGGGACCCTACGAGCAGTACTTC.

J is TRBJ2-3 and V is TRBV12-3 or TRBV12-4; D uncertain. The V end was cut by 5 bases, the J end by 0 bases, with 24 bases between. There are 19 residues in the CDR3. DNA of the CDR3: TGTGCCAGCAGTCCCCCGGTCTTATGGACGTCTTCTAGCACAGATACGCAGTATTTT. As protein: CASSPPVLWTSSSTDTQYF.

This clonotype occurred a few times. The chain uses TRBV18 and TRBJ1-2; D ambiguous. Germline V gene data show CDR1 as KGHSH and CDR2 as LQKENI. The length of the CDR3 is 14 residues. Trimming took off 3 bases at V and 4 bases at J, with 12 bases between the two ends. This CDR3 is CASSPLLQIYGYTF. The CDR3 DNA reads TGTGCCAGCTCACCCCTCCTGCAGATCTATGGCTACACCTTC.

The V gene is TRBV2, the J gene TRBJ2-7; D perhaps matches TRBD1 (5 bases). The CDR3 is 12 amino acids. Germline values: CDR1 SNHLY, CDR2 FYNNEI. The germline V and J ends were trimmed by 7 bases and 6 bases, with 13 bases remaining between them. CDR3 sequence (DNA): TGTGCCAGCAACGGGCAGGGTTCCGAGCAGTACTTC. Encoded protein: CASNGQGSEQYF.

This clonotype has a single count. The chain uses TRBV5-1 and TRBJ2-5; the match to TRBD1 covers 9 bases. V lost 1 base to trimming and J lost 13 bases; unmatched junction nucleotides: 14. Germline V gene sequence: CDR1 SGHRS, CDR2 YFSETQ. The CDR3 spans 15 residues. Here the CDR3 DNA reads TGCGCCAGCAGCTTGCTTCAGAGACAGGGGGGGATTTCGTACTTC. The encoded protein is CASSLLQRQGGISYF.

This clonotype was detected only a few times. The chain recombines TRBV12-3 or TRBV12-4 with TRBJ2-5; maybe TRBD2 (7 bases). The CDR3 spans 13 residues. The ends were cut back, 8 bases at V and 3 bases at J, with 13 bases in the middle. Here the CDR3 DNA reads TGTGCCAGCGGGGGCGGGAGAAAAGAGACCCAGTACTTC. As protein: CASGGGRKETQYF.

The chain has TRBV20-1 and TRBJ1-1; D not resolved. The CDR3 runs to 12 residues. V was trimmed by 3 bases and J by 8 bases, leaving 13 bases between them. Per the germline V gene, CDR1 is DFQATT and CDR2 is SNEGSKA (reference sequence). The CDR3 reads CSARTPQAEAFF. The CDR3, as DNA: TGCAGTGCTAGGACACCCCAAGCGGAAGCTTTCTTT.

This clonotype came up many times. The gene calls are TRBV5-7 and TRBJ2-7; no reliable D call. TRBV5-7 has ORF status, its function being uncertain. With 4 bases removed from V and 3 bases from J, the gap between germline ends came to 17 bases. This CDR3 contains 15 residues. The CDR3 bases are TGTGCCAGCAGCCTGGCAAAACAGTGTTTCTACGAGCAGTACTTC. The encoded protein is CASSLAKQCFYEQYF.

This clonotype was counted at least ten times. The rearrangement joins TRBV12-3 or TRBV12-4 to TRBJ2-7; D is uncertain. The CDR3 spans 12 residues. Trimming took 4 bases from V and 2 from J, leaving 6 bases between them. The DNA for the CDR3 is TGTGCCAGCAGTTCACGGCCCTACGAGCAGTACTTC. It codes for CASSSRPYEQYF.